The source of this TCR beta chain is a study of blood T cell repertoires in COVID-19. Study in general: From the United States, Italy and Spain came samples of acute and convalescent COVID-19. PBMCs, B-cell-depleted T cells, or T cells provided the cDNA or gDNA that made up the material.

Germline CDR1 reads LGHNA; CDR2 reads YSLEER. The V end lost 0 bases, the J end lost 4 bases, and 12 bases lay between the germline ends. The CDR3 has 15 amino acids. Per the study methods: Amplified reference gene primers provided the basis for estimating nucleated cell counts. Assay used: immunoSEQ multiplex PCR; TCRdb lists only in-frame clones, some missing. For V, J and clone size, that table is used; D and trimming come from the DNA. The table lists 260,000 or so clones, 88% of them singletons, with over 0.55% in the top ten. The source of this sequence is a human donor in a cohort sampled during active COVID-19. The sequenced material came from peripheral blood. V gene TRBV4-3 combines with J gene TRBJ1-2; D gene uncertain. CDR3 region: CASSQDEFTVYGYTF. In DNA form, the CDR3 reads TGCGCCAGCAGCCAAGATGAGTTTACGGTCTATGGCTACACCTTC.